The present T cell receptor (beta chain) was sequenced within a study of control samples from healthy donors and cancer patients. The assay was immunoSEQ multiplex PCR, and TCRdb's table has in-frame clones only and misses some. The sample lists 70,000 or so clones; 84% were seen once. The V end lost 8 bases, the J end lost 9 bases, and 8 bases lay between the germline ends. Germline CDR1 reads MDHEN; CDR2 reads SYDVKM. This CDR3 contains 10 residues. Sequenced input: blood. The genes are TRBV28 and TRBJ2-1; tentatively, D is TRBD2 (5 bases). This clonotype originated in a man aged 50 to 59 in good health. DNA for the CDR3: TGTGCCAGCCGGGATCGTGAGCAGTTCTTC. Amino acid sequence: CASRDREQFF.